The sample holds a few counts of the clone carrying this T cell receptor beta chain. Its antigen remains unknown. This sample was included in a study of T cells after yellow fever vaccination. Whole-study results and caveats: Only a small proportion of the clonotypes turned up in both the CD4 and the CD8 compartments, likely arising from convergent recombination. Once the booster was given, most primary-vaccination clones reappeared, at just over 95% for CD4 and around 90% for CD8. Highly abundant clonotypes carried over from the bulk population could end up in FACS-sorted repertoires as contaminants.

By 5'RACE template switching, TCR cDNA was produced, with a universal primer site and UMIs added in the process. MiXCR was run by TCRdb on the 5' RACE reads, yielding one entry per CDR3 protein. The data show 400,000 to 650,000 distinct CDR3 sequences, around a fifth seen once. The V gene's germline CDR1 is LGHNT and CDR2 FRNRAP. The CDR3 has 18 amino acids. Trimming took 2 bases from V and 0 from J; bases not matched to a gene: 9. The gene calls are TRBV12-5 and TRBJ2-5; TRBD2 matches 10 bases. The TCR was taken from a man between 18 and 35 years old who received the YFV17D yellow fever vaccine. The specimen comprised PBMCs, sampled less than 25 days after the first yellow fever vaccination. CDR3 sequence (DNA): TGTGCTAGTGGTTTGACTTTTGTAGGACTAGCGGACCAAGAGACCCAGTACTTC. It specifies CASGLTFVGLADQETQYF.